Presented here are 6 T cell receptor beta chains from one specimen sequenced in a study of blood T cell repertoires in COVID-19. The repertoire was sequenced with immunoSEQ multiplex PCR; TCRdb's copy has only in-frame clones and lacks some. The sample shows 240,000 or so clones, around 89% of them seen only once. Sequenced material: PBMCs or T cells enriched from blood (not recorded which). The receptors derive from a man aged 40-55 years who had recovered from COVID-19.

Notes on this clone: An end of the junction differs from the germline gene, which may be a read error. The rearrangement links TRBV5-4 to TRBJ2-5; TRBD2 matches at 9 bases. Per germline, CDR1 SGHNT and CDR2 YYREEE (reference sequence). The CDR3 runs 15 residues. The CDR3: CASSLVGGGAETQYF. The CDR3 coding sequence is TGTGCCAGCAGCTTGGTCGGCGGGGGGGCCGAGACTCAGTACTTC.

The sample holds a few counts of this clone. The chain joins TRBV3-1 (or the pseudogene TRBV3-2) to TRBJ1-1, with 7 bases aligning to TRBD1. This CDR3 has 15 amino acids. After removal of 8 bases from V and 2 bases from J, the junction contained 11 bases not matched to a gene. CDR1 LGHDT and CDR2 YNNKEL come from the germline V gene (reference sequence). The CDR3 DNA reads TGTGCCAGCCGACAGGGCTTGGCCGGTAACACTGAAGCTTTCTTT. Residues: CASRQGLAGNTEAFF.

The CDR3 coding sequence is TGTGCCAGCAGCCGCGGGACAGGGAGTTCGCAGCCCCAGCATTTT. It codes for CASSRGTGSSQPQHF. The J gene is TRBJ1-5, the V gene TRBV5-4, with 9 bases lining up with TRBD1. The J segment lost 7 bases and the V segment lost 4 bases, leaving 9 bases of the junction unmatched. The CDR3 covers 15 residues. CDR1 is SGHNT and CDR2 is YYREEE in the germline V gene (reference sequence).

The chain links TRBV14 to TRBJ1-1; weak D call: TRBD1 (6 bases). The CDR3 length is 14 residues. Germline CDR1 SGHDN, CDR2 FVKESK. V gave up 3 bases and J gave up 6 bases, with 14 bases separating them. The CDR3 region is CASSQSSGVSEAFF. The CDR3 DNA follows: TGTGCCAGCAGCCAGTCGTCAGGGGTATCTGAAGCTTTCTTT.

This chain joins TRBV10-3 and TRBJ2-2; D ambiguous. The CDR3 spans 12 residues. Germline CDR1 reads ENHRY; CDR2 reads SYGVKD. The V gene lost 11 bases and the J gene lost 3 bases, with 10 bases spanning the gap. For the CDR3, the DNA is TGTGCCTCAGGTTCGGACACCGGGGAGCTGTTTTTT. Residues: CASGSDTGELFF.

V gene TRBV7-2 combines with J gene TRBJ2-1, with 7 nucleotides matching TRBD2. Trimming took 0 bases from V and 1 from J; bases not matched to a gene: 12. Germline V gene sequence: CDR1 SGHTA, CDR2 FQGNSA. The CDR3 sequence is 19 residues long. The CDR3 loop is CASSLALVGEGWSYNEQFF. Here the CDR3 DNA reads TGTGCCAGCAGCTTAGCGCTAGTTGGGGAGGGGTGGTCCTACAATGAGCAGTTCTTC.